These 3 T cell receptor beta chains were all obtained from the same sample, sequenced in a study of shared clonotypes between healthy human individuals. The method was immunoSEQ multiplex PCR; TCRdb's version includes in-frame clones alone and lacks a portion of them. The repertoire includes about a million clones, under 80% of them detected once, and 1.4% to 1.5% sits in the top ten. The sequenced sample was memory CD4+ T cells sorted from blood. Specified subset: CD45RA-negative fraction. The receptors shown here come from a man aged 18 to 29 in good health.

Comments on this clone: Being one base from a much bigger clone, this may be a read error. The identical CDR3 is also encoded by other nucleotide sequences in the sample. The chain uses TRBV2 and TRBJ1-1, with D unclear. CDR1 and CDR2 (germline): SNHLY, FYNNEI. V lost 1 base and J lost 0, with 3 bases in between. This CDR3 region has 13 residues. Here the CDR3 reads CASSEEVNTEAFF. The CDR3 DNA sequence: TGTGCCAGCAGTGAAGAGGTGAACACTGAAGCTTTCTTT.

This clone occurred many times. Other DNA variants within this sample encode the same CDR3. V gene TRBV5-1 combines with J gene TRBJ2-5; perhaps TRBD1 as D (5 bases). This CDR3 has 13 residues. Germline V gives CDR1 SGHRS, CDR2 YFSETQ. V was clipped by 0 bases and J by 4 bases, with 7 bases between them. The CDR3, as DNA: TGCGCCAGCAGCTTGGCAGGGTCAGAGACCCAGTACTTC. Its protein product is CASSLAGSETQYF.

The genes are TRBV28 and TRBJ2-5, with D tentatively TRBD2 (7 bases). The germline V gene encodes CDR1 MDHEN and CDR2 SYDVKM. The CDR3 spans 12 residues. V shed 3 bases and J shed 14 bases, with 16 bases lying between them. The CDR3 loop is CASSLGGGPLYF. The DNA of the CDR3 is TGTGCCAGCAGTTTGGGAGGGGGACCTCTCTACTTC.